This T cell receptor (beta chain) was identified in a study of vaccination effects on CD4 cells after COVID-19 (dated by TCRdb to between 2021 and 2023). Study-wide context: The ViraFEST assay stimulated PBMC with viral peptide pools and then used TCR sequencing to identify antigen-specific CD4+ T cell clonotypes by expansion. Participants received two doses of either the BNT162b2 or the mRNA-1273 mRNA SARS-CoV-2 vaccine. Each well held more than 1.5 million PBMC cultured in IMDM containing roughly 4.9% human AB serum, roughly 10 IU/ml IL-2 and gentamicin, along with about 10 ug/ml peptides. SARS-CoV-2 spike-specific CD4+ TCR repertoires from before and after mRNA vaccination were compared in COVID-19 convalescent patients and in infection-naive vaccine recipients. Altogether, around eleven COVID-19 convalescent patients and 4 SARS-CoV-2-naive healthy vaccine recipients made up the full study. The Oncomine TCR Beta short-read assay on an Illumina iSeq 100 was used to sequence cultures from other donors in the study.

After around 10 days of culture, CD4+ T cells were isolated with the EasySep CD4+ T cell isolation kit. Negative nucleocapsid antibody results before and after vaccination confirmed that the healthy vaccine recipients had no prior SARS-CoV-2 infection. On days 3 and 7, half of the culture medium was replaced with fresh IL-2-containing medium. Unless otherwise noted, each peptide stimulation condition was cultured in triplicate wells. PBMC were separated from whole blood using Ficoll-Paque Plus gradient centrifugation and were then either cryopreserved at -140C or used fresh. The QIAamp micro DNA kit was used to extract genomic DNA from the cultured CD4+ T cells. The receptor library was made with the immunoSEQ multiplex PCR assay. DNA from the cultured, isolated CD4+ T cells was subjected to TCR beta CDR3 sequencing. As for the original processing: Non-productive TCR sequences were removed, reads were trimmed to the CDR3 region, and CDR3s of at least 7 amino acids were retained. Antigen-specific clonotypes were identified with the MANAFEST web app by comparing expansion in peptide wells against reference cultures. To count as positive, a clone had to show expansion at FDR<0.05 compared with the reference and with all other wells, an odds ratio above 5, and a frequency above 0.1% in two replicate wells. A clonotype was defined as cross-reactive if the clonotype was significantly expanded both in SARS-CoV-2 spike wells and in at least one common cold coronavirus spike condition. Using the stringdist R package, CDR3 similarity was measured by Levenshtein distance, and unrooted trees were constructed with ape in R 3.6.1. TCRdb took over this immuneACCESS table, retaining in-frame rearrangements with V and J assigned. Such tables are incomplete; in checked studies, under half of the missing clones stem from an unresolved V gene, and the remainder is unexplained. That table furnishes V, J and clone size, whereas the DNA furnished D and trimming. In this sample the table shows around 56,000 clones, about 74% of which occur a single time. Roughly 3% of the sample is held by the ten biggest clonotypes.

What the authors observed across the whole study: The study was limited by a small number of convalescent patients, and early post-infection timepoints were lacking. At late post-vaccination timepoints, both infection-induced and vaccine-induced clones showed marked clonal contraction, consistent with waning T cell responses. Among healthy vaccine recipients, nearly all vaccine-induced clones were SARS-CoV-2 mono-reactive, and only 1 of 255 was cross-reactive with common cold coronaviruses.

The CDR3 contains 14 residues, cysteine and phenylalanine counted. Only the CDR3 part of the read is kept: 42 bases, read in frame from the first base. The junction shows trimming of 5 bases on V and 3 bases on J, plus 12 bases between the germline ends. Via the germline V gene, CDR1 is SNHLY and CDR2 FYNNEI. As concerns this clone: There is no known antigen for this receptor. Base qualities are not provided; no much larger clone lies one nucleotide away.

Sequences were derived from CD4+ T cells from PBMCs cultured without peptide, sampled before COVID-19 vaccination. This TCR derives from a human donor who received a COVID-19 vaccine. Recombination joined TRBV2 with TRBJ2-3, and the D gene may be TRBD2, 6 bases matching. The CDR3 reads as follows: CASSPRRETDTQYF. Here is the DNA: TGTGCCAGCAGTCCACGGAGGGAAACAGATACGCAGTATTTT.